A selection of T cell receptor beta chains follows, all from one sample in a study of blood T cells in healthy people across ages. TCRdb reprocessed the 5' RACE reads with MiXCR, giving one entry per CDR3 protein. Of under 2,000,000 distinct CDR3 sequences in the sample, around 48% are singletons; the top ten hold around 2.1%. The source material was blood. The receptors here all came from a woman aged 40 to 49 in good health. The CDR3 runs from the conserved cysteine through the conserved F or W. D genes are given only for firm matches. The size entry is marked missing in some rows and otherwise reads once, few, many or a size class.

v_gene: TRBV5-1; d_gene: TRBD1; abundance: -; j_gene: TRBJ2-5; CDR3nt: TGCGCCAGCAGACTCGGACAGGGAGTAATTACGAGTGTCGAGTACTTC; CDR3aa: CASRLGQGVITSVEYF
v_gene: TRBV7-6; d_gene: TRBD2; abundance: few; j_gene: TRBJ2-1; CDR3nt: TGTGCCAGCAGCCGGGAGACGGGACTAGCGGGCCACAATGAGCAGTTCTTC; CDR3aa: CASSRETGLAGHNEQFF
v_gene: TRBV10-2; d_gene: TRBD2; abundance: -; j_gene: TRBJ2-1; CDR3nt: TGCGCCAGCAGCGATAGCGGGGGGGCGTTTTACAATGAGCAGTTCTTC; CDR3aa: CASSDSGGAFYNEQFF
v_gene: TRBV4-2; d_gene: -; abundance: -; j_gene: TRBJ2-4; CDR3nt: TGTGCCAGCAGCCAAGATGATAATACGATTCAGTACTTC; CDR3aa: CASSQDDNTIQYF
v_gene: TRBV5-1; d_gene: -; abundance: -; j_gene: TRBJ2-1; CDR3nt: TGCGCCAGCAGCTTGGAACCATCCCGGGACCTTTCCCCCAATGAGCAGTTCTTC; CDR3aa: CASSLEPSRDLSPNEQFF
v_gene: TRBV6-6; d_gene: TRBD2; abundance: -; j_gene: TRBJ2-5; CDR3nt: TGTGCCAGCACGCACCCGGGACTAAAACAAGAGACCCAGTACTTC; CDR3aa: CASTHPGLKQETQYF
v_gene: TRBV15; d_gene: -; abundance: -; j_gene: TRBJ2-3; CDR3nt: TGTGCCACCAGCGTGAGACTCAGTTCCGTTGCAGATACGCAGTATTTT; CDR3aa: CATSVRLSSVADTQYF
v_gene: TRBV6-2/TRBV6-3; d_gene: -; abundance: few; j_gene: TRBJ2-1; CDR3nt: TGTGCCAGCAGTTACGAGGAGGTTGAGCAGTTCTTC; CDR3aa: CASSYEEVEQFF
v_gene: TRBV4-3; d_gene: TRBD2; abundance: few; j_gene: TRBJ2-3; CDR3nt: TGCGCCAGCAGCCTGACTAGCGGGGGCTCCTGGGGAGATACGCAGTATTTT; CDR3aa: CASSLTSGGSWGDTQYF
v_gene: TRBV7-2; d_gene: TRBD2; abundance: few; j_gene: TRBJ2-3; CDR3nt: TGTGCCAGCAGTTATCCTAGCGGAACAATTACGCAGTATTTT; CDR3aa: CASSYPSGTITQYF